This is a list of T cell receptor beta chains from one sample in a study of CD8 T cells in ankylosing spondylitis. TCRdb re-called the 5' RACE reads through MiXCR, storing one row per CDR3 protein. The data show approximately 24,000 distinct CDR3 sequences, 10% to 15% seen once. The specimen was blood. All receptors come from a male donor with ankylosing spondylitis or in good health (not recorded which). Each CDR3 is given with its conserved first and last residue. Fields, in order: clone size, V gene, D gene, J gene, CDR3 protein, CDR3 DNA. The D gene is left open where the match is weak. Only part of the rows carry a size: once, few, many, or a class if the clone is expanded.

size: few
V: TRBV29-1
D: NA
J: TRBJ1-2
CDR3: CSVEDPRGGADYGYTF
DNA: TGCAGCGTTGAAGATCCTCGCGGGGGCGCGGACTATGGCTACACCTTC

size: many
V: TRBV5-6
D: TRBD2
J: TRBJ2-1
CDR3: CASSPSGRAFYEQFF
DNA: TGTGCCAGCAGCCCTAGCGGGAGGGCCTTTTATGAGCAGTTCTTC

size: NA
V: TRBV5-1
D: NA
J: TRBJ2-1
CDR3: CASREVYNEQFF
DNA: TGCGCCAGCAGGGAGGTGTACAATGAGCAGTTCTTC

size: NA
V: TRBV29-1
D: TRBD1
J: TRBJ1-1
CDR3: CSVDPTGRKAFF
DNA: TGCAGCGTTGACCCGACAGGGAGGAAGGCTTTCTTT

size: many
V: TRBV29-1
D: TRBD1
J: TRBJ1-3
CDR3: CSVERRTGTGNTIYF
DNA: TGCAGCGTTGAAAGACGGACAGGGACTGGAAACACCATATATTTT

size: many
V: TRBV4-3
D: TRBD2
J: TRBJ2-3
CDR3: CASSPGTSGTDTQYF
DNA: TGCGCCAGCAGCCCCGGGACTAGCGGCACAGATACGCAGTATTTT

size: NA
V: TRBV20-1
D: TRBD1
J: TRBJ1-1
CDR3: CSARDRGRSTEAFF
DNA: TGCAGTGCTAGGGACAGGGGCCGGAGCACTGAAGCTTTCTTT

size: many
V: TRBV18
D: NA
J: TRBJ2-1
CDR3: CASSQGGNNEQFF
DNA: TGTGCCAGCTCACAGGGGGGCAACAATGAGCAGTTCTTC

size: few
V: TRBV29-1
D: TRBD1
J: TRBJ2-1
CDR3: CSAAGTVDNEQFF
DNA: TGCAGCGCCGCCGGGACAGTAGACAATGAGCAGTTCTTC

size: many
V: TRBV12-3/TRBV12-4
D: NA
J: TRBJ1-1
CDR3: CASTHDTNTEAFF
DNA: TGTGCCAGCACCCATGACACCAACACTGAAGCTTTCTTT

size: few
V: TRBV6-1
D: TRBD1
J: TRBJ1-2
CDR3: CASSLGGQGVYGYTF
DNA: TGTGCCAGCAGCCTCGGGGGACAGGGGGTCTATGGCTACACCTTC

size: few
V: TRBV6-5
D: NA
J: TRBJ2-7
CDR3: CASSPSSYEQYF
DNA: TGTGCCAGCAGTCCCTCGTCCTACGAGCAGTACTTC

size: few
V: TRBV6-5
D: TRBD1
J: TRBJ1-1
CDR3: CASSRGKDRSNTEAFF
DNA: TGTGCCAGCAGTCGAGGGAAGGACAGGTCTAACACTGAAGCTTTCTTT

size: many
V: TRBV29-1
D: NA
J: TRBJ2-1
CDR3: CSVDPPGPKSYNEQFF
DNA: TGCAGCGTCGACCCCCCTGGGCCGAAATCCTACAATGAGCAGTTCTTC

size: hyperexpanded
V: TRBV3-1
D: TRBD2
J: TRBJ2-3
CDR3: CASTTSGGSTDTQYF
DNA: TGTGCCAGTACAACCAGCGGGGGTTCCACAGATACGCAGTATTTT

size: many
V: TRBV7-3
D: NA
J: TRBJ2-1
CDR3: CASSLIAHSSYNEQFF
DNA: TGTGCCAGCAGCTTAATAGCGCACAGCTCCTACAATGAGCAGTTCTTC

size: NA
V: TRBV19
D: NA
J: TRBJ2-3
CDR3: CASSPDSTDTQYF
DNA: TGTGCCAGTAGTCCCGACAGCACAGATACGCAGTATTTT

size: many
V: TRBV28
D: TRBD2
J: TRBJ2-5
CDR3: CASSTPGEGGQETQYF
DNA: TGTGCCAGCAGTACCCCGGGGGAGGGCGGCCAAGAGACCCAGTACTTC

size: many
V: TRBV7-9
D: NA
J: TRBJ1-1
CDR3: CASSRGPNTEAFF
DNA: TGTGCCAGCAGTCGTGGGCCGAACACTGAAGCTTTCTTT

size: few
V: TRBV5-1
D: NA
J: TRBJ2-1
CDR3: CASSFPQYGNNEQFF
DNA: TGCGCCAGCAGCTTTCCGCAGTATGGGAACAATGAGCAGTTCTTC

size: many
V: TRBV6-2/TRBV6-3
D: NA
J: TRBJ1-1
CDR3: CASIRLGGGTEAFF
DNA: TGTGCCAGCATCCGATTGGGCGGTGGGACTGAAGCTTTCTTT

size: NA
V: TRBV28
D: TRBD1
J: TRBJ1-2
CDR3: CASGYGTANYGYTF
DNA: TGTGCCAGCGGCTACGGGACAGCTAACTATGGCTACACCTTC

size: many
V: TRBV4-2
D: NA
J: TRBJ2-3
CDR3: CASSQEGWGPDTQYF
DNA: TGTGCCAGCAGCCAAGAAGGTTGGGGGCCAGATACGCAGTATTTT

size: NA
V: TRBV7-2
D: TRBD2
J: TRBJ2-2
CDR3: CASSLRGGSTNTGELFF
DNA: TGTGCCAGCAGCCTGCGGGGGGGATCCACGAACACCGGGGAGCTGTTTTTT

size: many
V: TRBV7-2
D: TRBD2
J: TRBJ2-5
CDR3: CASSLEGTSGRWETQYF
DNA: TGTGCCAGCAGCTTAGAAGGGACTAGCGGGAGATGGGAGACCCAGTACTTC

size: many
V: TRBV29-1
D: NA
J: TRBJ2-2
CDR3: CSVGTRERTGELFF
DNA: TGCAGCGTTGGGACCAGGGAAAGAACCGGGGAGCTGTTTTTT

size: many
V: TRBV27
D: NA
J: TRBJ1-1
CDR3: CASSVGGTEAFF
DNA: TGTGCCAGCAGCGTTGGAGGAACTGAAGCTTTCTTT

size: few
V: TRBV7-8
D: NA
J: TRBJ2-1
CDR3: CASSPKRAGSGNEQFF
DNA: TGTGCCAGCAGCCCTAAACGGGCGGGTTCGGGCAATGAGCAGTTCTTC

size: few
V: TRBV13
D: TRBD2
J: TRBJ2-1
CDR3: CASSETSGRRHSSYNEQFF
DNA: TGTGCCAGCAGCGAGACTAGCGGGAGGCGACACAGCTCCTACAATGAGCAGTTCTTC

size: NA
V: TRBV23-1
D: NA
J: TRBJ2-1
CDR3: CASLTGPYNEQFF
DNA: TGCGCCAGCCTTACAGGCCCTTACAATGAGCAGTTCTTC

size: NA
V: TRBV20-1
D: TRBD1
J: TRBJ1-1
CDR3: CSAPRTGTIGWTEAFF
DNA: TGCAGTGCCCCTCGGACAGGGACGATCGGATGGACTGAAGCTTTCTTT

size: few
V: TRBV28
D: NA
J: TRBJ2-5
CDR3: CASSLSLLGMRTQYF
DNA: TGTGCCAGCAGTTTATCTCTGCTTGGGATGAGGACCCAGTACTTC

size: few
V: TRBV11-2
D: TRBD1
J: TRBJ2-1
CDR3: CASGRDRAPDEQFF
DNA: TGTGCCAGCGGGCGGGACAGGGCCCCCGATGAGCAGTTCTTC

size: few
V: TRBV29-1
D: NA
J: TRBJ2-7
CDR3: CSVEASYEQYF
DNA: TGCAGCGTTGAGGCATCCTACGAGCAGTACTTC

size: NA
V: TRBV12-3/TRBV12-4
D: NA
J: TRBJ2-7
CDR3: CASSSGFGYEQYF
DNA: TGTGCCAGCAGCTCAGGGTTCGGCTACGAGCAGTACTTC

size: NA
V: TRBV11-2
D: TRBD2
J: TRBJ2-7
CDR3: CASSPRTSGAYEQYF
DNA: TGTGCCAGCAGCCCGAGGACTAGCGGGGCCTACGAGCAGTACTTC

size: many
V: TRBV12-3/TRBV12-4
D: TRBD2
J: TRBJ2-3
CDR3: CASSLARGAQDTQYF
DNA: TGTGCCAGCAGTTTAGCGCGGGGGGCGCAGGATACGCAGTATTTT

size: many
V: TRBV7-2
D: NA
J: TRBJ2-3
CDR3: CASSLPTDTQYF
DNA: TGTGCCAGCAGCTTGCCCACAGATACGCAGTATTTT

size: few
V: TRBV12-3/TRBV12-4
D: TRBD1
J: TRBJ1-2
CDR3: CASNQQGVLKGYTF
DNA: TGTGCCAGCAACCAACAGGGGGTCCTGAAAGGCTACACCTTC

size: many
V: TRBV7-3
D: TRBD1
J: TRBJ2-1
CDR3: CASSATGQGYEQFF
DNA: TGTGCCAGCAGCGCTACGGGACAGGGATATGAGCAGTTCTTC

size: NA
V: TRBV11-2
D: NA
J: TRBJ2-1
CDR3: CASSPKVVSGYNEQFF
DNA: TGTGCCAGCAGCCCCAAGGTGGTTTCGGGATACAATGAGCAGTTCTTC

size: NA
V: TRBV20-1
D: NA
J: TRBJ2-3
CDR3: CSAGKTSTDTQYF
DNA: TGCAGTGCAGGGAAGACTAGCACAGATACGCAGTATTTT

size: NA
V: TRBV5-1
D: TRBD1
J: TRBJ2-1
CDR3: CASSYRTGLDNEQFF
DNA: TGCGCCAGCAGCTACCGGACAGGTTTGGACAATGAGCAGTTCTTC

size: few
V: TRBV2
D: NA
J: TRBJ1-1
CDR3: CASSGPRGTEAFF
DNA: TGTGCCAGCAGTGGTCCCCGGGGCACTGAAGCTTTCTTT

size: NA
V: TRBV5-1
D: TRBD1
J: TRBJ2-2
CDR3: CASRPPGQGVTGELFF
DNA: TGCGCCAGCAGGCCGCCGGGACAGGGGGTCACCGGGGAGCTGTTTTTT

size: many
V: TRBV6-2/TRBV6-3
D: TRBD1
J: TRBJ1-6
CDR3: CASSYSTTGGAPLHF
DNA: TGTGCCAGCAGTTACTCGACCACAGGGGGGGCACCCCTCCACTTT

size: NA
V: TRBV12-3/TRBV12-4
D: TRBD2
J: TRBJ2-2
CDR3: CASNSPGGGHTGELFF
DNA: TGTGCCAGCAACTCCCCGGGGGGAGGGCATACCGGGGAGCTGTTTTTT

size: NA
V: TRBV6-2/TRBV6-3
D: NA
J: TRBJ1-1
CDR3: CASSSPGLGTEAFF
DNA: TGTGCCAGCAGTAGTCCGGGGTTGGGGACTGAAGCTTTCTTT

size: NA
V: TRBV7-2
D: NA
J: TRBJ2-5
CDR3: CASSLVYRETQYF
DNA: TGTGCCAGCAGCTTAGTGTACAGGGAGACCCAGTACTTC

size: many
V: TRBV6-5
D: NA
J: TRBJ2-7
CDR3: CASTTRVNTYEQYF
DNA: TGTGCCAGCACCACGAGAGTAAATACCTACGAGCAGTACTTC

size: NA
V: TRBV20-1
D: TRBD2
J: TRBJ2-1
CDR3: CSASRAGSSYNEQFF
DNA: TGCAGTGCTAGCCGAGCGGGAAGCTCCTACAATGAGCAGTTCTTC

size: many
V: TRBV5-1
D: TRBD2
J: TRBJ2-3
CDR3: CASSFDGRTTDTQYF
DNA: TGCGCCAGCAGCTTTGACGGGAGGACCACAGATACGCAGTATTTT

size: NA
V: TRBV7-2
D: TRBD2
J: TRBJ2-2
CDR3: CASSTGTSGSSYLAGELFF
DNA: TGTGCCAGCAGCACCGGGACTAGCGGGAGTAGCTATCTGGCCGGGGAGCTGTTTTTT

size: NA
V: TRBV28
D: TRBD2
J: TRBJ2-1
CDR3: CASSFALAGAAEQFF
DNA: TGTGCCAGCAGTTTTGCACTAGCGGGAGCGGCTGAGCAGTTCTTC

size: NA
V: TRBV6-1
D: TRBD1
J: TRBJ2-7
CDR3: CASSGEPGGSDEQYF
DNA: TGTGCCAGCAGTGGGGAGCCAGGGGGCTCGGACGAGCAGTACTTC

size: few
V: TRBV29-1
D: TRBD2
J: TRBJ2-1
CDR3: CSGGLAVGEQFF
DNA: TGCAGCGGGGGACTAGCGGTCGGAGAGCAGTTCTTC

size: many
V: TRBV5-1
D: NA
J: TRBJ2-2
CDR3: CASSLAANTGELFF
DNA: TGCGCCAGCAGCTTGGCAGCCAACACCGGGGAGCTGTTTTTT

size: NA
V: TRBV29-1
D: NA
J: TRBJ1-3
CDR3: CSVEEYSGNTIYF
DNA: TGCAGCGTTGAAGAGTACTCTGGAAACACCATATATTTT

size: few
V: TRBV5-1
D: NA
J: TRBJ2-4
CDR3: CASSPYNVAKNIQYF
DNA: TGCGCCAGCAGCCCCTACAATGTAGCCAAAAACATTCAGTACTTC